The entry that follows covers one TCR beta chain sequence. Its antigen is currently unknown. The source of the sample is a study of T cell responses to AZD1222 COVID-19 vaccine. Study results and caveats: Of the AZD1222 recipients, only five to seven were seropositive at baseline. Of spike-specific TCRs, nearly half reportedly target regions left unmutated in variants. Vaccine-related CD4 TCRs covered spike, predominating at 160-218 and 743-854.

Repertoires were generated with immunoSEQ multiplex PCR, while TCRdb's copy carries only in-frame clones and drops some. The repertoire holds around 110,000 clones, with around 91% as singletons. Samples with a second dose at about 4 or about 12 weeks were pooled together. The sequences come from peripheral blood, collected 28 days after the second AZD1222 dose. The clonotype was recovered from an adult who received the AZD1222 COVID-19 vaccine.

CDR3 nucleotide sequence: TGTGCCAGCAGCCCCCCGGGACAGGGGGCGCTGGGCTACACCTTC. Its protein product is CASSPPGQGALGYTF. The chain recombines TRBV7-9 with TRBJ1-2, with TRBD1 matching over 12 bases. CDR3 length: 15 residues. The ends lost 5 bases at V and 8 bases at J; junction bases unmatched: 9. Germline V CDR1 and CDR2: SEHNR, FQNEAQ (reference sequence).